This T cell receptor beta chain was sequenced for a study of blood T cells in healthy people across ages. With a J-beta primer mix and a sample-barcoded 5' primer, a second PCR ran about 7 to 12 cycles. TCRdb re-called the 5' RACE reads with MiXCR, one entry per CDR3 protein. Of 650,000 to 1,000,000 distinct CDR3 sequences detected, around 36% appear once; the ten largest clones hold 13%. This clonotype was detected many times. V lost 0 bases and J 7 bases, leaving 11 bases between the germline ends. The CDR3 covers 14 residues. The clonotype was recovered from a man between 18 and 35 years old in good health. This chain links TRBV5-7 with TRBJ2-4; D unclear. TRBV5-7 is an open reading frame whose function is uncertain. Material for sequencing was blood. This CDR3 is CASSLASLWNIQYF. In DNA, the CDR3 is TGTGCCAGCAGCTTGGCGTCACTTTGGAACATTCAGTACTTC.